This T cell receptor (beta chain) was observed in a study of blood T cell repertoires in COVID-19. Study processing details: Amplification of reference gene primers provided the estimated nucleated cell counts. The table came from immunoSEQ multiplex PCR; TCRdb's copy has only in-frame clones and leaves some out. The D gene and trimming were derived from the DNA, and the V and J assignments and clone size from that table. The data contain over 100,000 clones, about nine tenths of them seen just once; the ten biggest clones take up approximately 10%. Patients at the Seattle site were enrolled during active infection and followed longitudinally. The sequencing sample was made of peripheral blood. This sequence originates from a woman in her seventies with COVID-19, enrolled during active disease.

CDR3 sequence: CSAWTDTYEQYF. In DNA, the CDR3 is TGCAGCGCCTGGACGGACACCTACGAGCAGTACTTC. This chain uses TRBV29-1 with TRBJ2-7, with a weak D call TRBD1 (5 bases). V lost 7 bases to trimming and J lost 2 bases, with 12 bases between them. CDR1 SQVTM and CDR2 ANQGSEA come from the germline V gene. The CDR3 sequence is 12 residues long.